This passage covers 13 T cell receptor beta chains from one sample sequenced in a study of regulatory T cells in long-lasting Graves disease. Time point defined: persistent/refractory GD, antithyroid drugs over 5 years with positive TRAb. Extracted PBMC RNA gave rise to the TCR library. Researchers made TCR beta libraries by using iRepertoire HTBI primers and running Arm-PCR on CDR3 regions. Each CDR3 protein gets one entry after TCRdb re-called the multiplex PCR reads with MiXCR. The sample has roughly 300,000 distinct CDR3 sequences, around a fifth seen once. Sequenced here: peripheral blood mononuclear cells (PBMCs), sampled when the disease was refractory, from a patient treated with antithyroid drugs. The receptor source for this set is a female donor with Graves disease.

This clonotype was counted at least ten times. The V call is TRBV20-1, the J call TRBJ1-2; maybe TRBD1 (5 bases). Trimming took off 0 bases at V and 9 bases at J, with 20 bases between the two ends. This CDR3 is 15 amino acids long. Germline CDR1 reads DFQATT; CDR2 reads SNEGSKA (reference sequence). The CDR3: CSARDESGRGGSYTF. The CDR3 DNA follows: TGCAGTGCTAGAGATGAGTCAGGGCGGGGAGGGAGCTACACCTTC.

This clonotype occurred many times. The chain couples TRBV28 to TRBJ1-5; D may be TRBD1 (5 bases). Deletions cut 6 bases from V and 0 bases from J, with 12 bases between. CDR3 length: 15 residues. Germline V gives CDR1 MDHEN, CDR2 SYDVKM. DNA for the CDR3: TGTGCCAGCAGACTCGGACATAATAGCAATCAGCCCCAGCATTTT. Amino acid sequence: CASRLGHNSNQPQHF.

This rearrangement joins TRBV15 to TRBJ1-2, with 7 bases lining up with TRBD1. CDR3 length: 15 amino acids. After removal of 1 base from V and 8 bases from J, the junction contained 10 bases not matched to a gene. Germline lookup yields CDR1 LNHNV and CDR2 YYDKDF (reference sequence). The CDR3 bases are TGTGCCACCAGCAGAGCTCGCTCCGGGACAGAAGGCTACACCTTC. It codes for CATSRARSGTEGYTF.

This rearrangement joins TRBV12-3 or TRBV12-4 to TRBJ2-5; D gene unclear. The CDR3 totals 14 residues. V dropped 2 bases and J dropped 1 base, with 8 bases sitting between them. The CDR3 reads CASSLFTAQETQYF. The CDR3 region has the DNA TGTGCCAGCAGTTTATTTACAGCCCAAGAGACCCAGTACTTC.

This clonotype showed up many times. The gene calls are TRBV3-1 and TRBJ1-1; D perhaps matches TRBD1 (5 bases). V was pared by 4 bases and J by 1 base, with 10 bases between. CDR3 length equals 14 residues. From germline, CDR1 is LGHDT and CDR2 YNNKEL (reference sequence). CDR3 sequence: CASSPYDRNTEAFF. The CDR3 coding sequence is TGTGCCAGCAGCCCATACGACAGGAACACTGAAGCTTTCTTT.

The chain uses TRBV25-1 and TRBJ1-2, with D maybe TRBD1 (6 bases). V lost 6 bases, J lost 4 bases, and 15 bases lay in between. This CDR3 contains 14 residues. The germline V gene has CDR1 MGHDK and CDR2 SYGVNS. CDR3 DNA sequence: TGTGCCAGCAGCGACTACAGGGTCGGCTATGGCTACACCTTC. Translated: CASSDYRVGYGYTF.

The rearrangement uses TRBV13 and TRBJ2-7; no clear D. There are 15 residues in the CDR3. Germline CDR1 PRHDT, CDR2 FYEKMQ (reference sequence). Between the trimmed V and J ends, which lost 5 bases and 3 bases, there was a span of 17 bases. As DNA, the CDR3 is TGTGCCAGCAGCCCTAAGGCCACACCCTACTACGAGCAGTACTTC. Translating it yields CASSPKATPYYEQYF.

This clonotype turned up a few times. J is TRBJ1-1 and V is TRBV5-1; D is uncertain. This CDR3 has 17 residues. The germline V gene encodes CDR1 SGHRS and CDR2 YFSETQ. The V and J ends lost 2 bases and 2 bases respectively, with 19 bases between them. CDR3 nucleotide sequence: TGCGCCAGCAGCTTAATATCCCCAACCGGAGGTAACACTGAAGCTTTCTTT. It translates to CASSLISPTGGNTEAFF.

This clonotype was seen more than once but under ten times. The chain uses TRBV18 and TRBJ1-1, with D unclear. The CDR3 is 13 residues long. Germline V gene data show CDR1 as KGHSH and CDR2 as LQKENI. Trimming left V 6 bases short and J 3 bases short, with 11 bases between. Here the CDR3 reads CASSLGLDTEAFF. The CDR3 nucleotides are TGTGCCAGCTCTTTGGGATTGGACACTGAAGCTTTCTTT. Full variable domain (remainder filled in from reference TRBV18 and TRBJ1-1): NAGVMQNPRHLVRRRGQEARLRCSPMKGHSHVYWYRQLPEEGLKFMVYLQKENIIDESGMPKERFSAEFPKEGPSILRIQQVVRGDSAAYFCASSLGLDTEAFFGQGTRLTVV.

This clonotype was counted only a few times. The chain has TRBV7-3 and TRBJ1-1; D may be TRBD1 (5 bases). V was trimmed by 0 bases and J by 5 bases, leaving 16 bases between them. Germline V gives CDR1 SGHTA, CDR2 FQGTGA. This CDR3 contains 16 residues. In nucleotides, the CDR3 is TGTGCCAGCAGCTTAACCACTCGATTGGGACGGACTGAAGCTTTCTTT. As protein: CASSLTTRLGRTEAFF.

This clonotype was detected only a few times. The gene calls are TRBV11-2 and TRBJ2-7; D gene uncertain. The CDR3 spans 15 residues. Between the trimmed V and J ends, which lost 0 bases and 4 bases, there was a span of 13 bases. Looked up from germline, CDR1 is SGHAT and CDR2 is FQNNGV. The CDR3 is CASSLDLRNEYEQYF. CDR3 coding DNA: TGTGCCAGCAGCTTAGATCTGAGGAATGAATACGAGCAGTACTTC.

This clonotype was seen ten or more times. The genes are TRBV11-2 and TRBJ2-3, with D perhaps matching TRBD2 (6 bases). Trimming left V 5 bases short and J 9 bases short, with 15 bases between. The CDR3 is made up of 13 amino acids. Germline V gene sequence: CDR1 SGHAT, CDR2 FQNNGV. DNA for the CDR3: TGTGCCAGCAGCCCCCAACCCCGGGAGACGCAGTATTTT. Its translation is CASSPQPRETQYF.

The chain carries TRBV18 and TRBJ1-4; 9 bases line up with TRBD1. From germline, CDR1 is KGHSH and CDR2 LQKENI. The CDR3 length is 16 residues. The V segment lost 4 bases and the J segment 2 bases; nucleotides outside the gene matches: 5. The chain's CDR3 is CASSLDRGFTNEKLFF. CDR3 DNA: TGTGCCAGCTCACTGGACAGGGGCTTCACTAATGAAAAACTGTTTTTT. Looking up the rest from reference TRBV18 and TRBJ1-4 gives the full variable domain: NAGVMQNPRHLVRRRGQEARLRCSPMKGHSHVYWYRQLPEEGLKFMVYLQKENIIDESGMPKERFSAEFPKEGPSILRIQQVVRGDSAAYFCASSLDRGFTNEKLFFGSGTQLSVL.